This is a list of T cell receptor beta chains from one sample in a study of cytomegalovirus exposure and HLA in healthy donors. The repertoire was sequenced with immunoSEQ multiplex PCR; TCRdb's copy has only in-frame clones and lacks some. The data contain around 70,000 clones, about 76% of them seen just once; the ten biggest clones take up 9.5% to 13%. The sequencing input was PBMCs. Receptors were obtained from a male donor in good health and CMV-seropositive. CDR3s include the opening cysteine and the closing phenylalanine or tryptophan. The D gene is left open where the match is weak. The listing skips clone size in some rows; elsewhere it reads once, few, many or a size class.

CDR3 protein	CDR3 DNA	clone size	V gene	J gene	D gene
CASSRGQGGAYEQYF	TGTGCCAGCAGCCGGGGACAGGGGGGTGCCTACGAGCAGTACTTC	.	TRBV9	TRBJ2-7	TRBD1
CASSQDGTGRFNEQFF	TGCGCCAGCAGCCAAGATGGGACAGGGAGGTTTAATGAGCAGTTCTTC	.	TRBV4-3	TRBJ2-1	TRBD1
CASSKGTAAYEQYF	TGTGCCAGCAGCAAGGGGACAGCGGCCTACGAGCAGTACTTC	.	TRBV7-8	TRBJ2-7	TRBD1
CASSPSTGRAGNTIYF	TGTGCCAGCAGCCCATCCACGGGGAGGGCTGGAAACACCATATATTTT	.	TRBV11-2	TRBJ1-3	.
CASSQVAGGSSEQYF	TGCGCCAGCAGCCAAGTAGCGGGAGGGAGCTCCGAGCAGTACTTC	.	TRBV4-1	TRBJ2-7	TRBD2
CASSFDFGRTQFF	TGTGCCAGCAGCTTCGACTTCGGGAGAACGCAGTTCTTC	.	TRBV7-9	TRBJ2-1	.
CASSTVADRNGYTF	TGTGCCAGCAGCACAGTTGCAGACAGGAACGGCTACACCTTC	once	TRBV11-2	TRBJ1-2	.
CAISETSGPYNEQFF	TGTGCCATCAGCGAGACTAGCGGACCCTACAATGAGCAGTTCTTC	.	TRBV10-3	TRBJ2-1	TRBD2
CASSQDWGMTGGEQYF	TGCGCCAGCAGCCAAGATTGGGGGATGACAGGGGGCGAGCAGTACTTT	.	TRBV4-1	TRBJ2-7	TRBD1
CASSLDSTGTQYF	TGCGCCAGCAGCTTGGATTCAACCGGGACCCAGTACTTC	.	TRBV5-1	TRBJ2-5	.
CASTALATAVSAFF	TGTGCCAGCACCGCCCTGGCTACAGCGGTATCGGCTTTCTTT	.	TRBV28	TRBJ1-1	.
CASSPRQGGRNEQFF	TGTGCCAGCAGCCCGAGACAGGGGGGGAGGAATGAGCAGTTCTTC	.	TRBV9	TRBJ2-1	TRBD1
CASRQGREKLFF	TGTGCCAGCCGACAGGGACGTGAAAAACTGTTTTTT	.	TRBV28	TRBJ1-4	TRBD1
CASSTTGAGANVLTF	TGTGCCAGCAGCACTACAGGGGCGGGGGCCAACGTCCTGACTTTC	.	TRBV7-3	TRBJ2-6	TRBD1
CASSVAFSGFNGELFF	TGTGCCAGCAGCGTAGCTTTTTCAGGGTTCAACGGGGAGCTGTTTTTT	.	TRBV9	TRBJ2-2	.
CASSEYRTGEGHEQYF	TGTGCCAGCAGTGAATATAGGACAGGGGAGGGCCACGAGCAGTACTTC	.	TRBV25-1	TRBJ2-7	TRBD1
CASSQLLLATDTQYF	TGTGCCAGCAGCCAACTCTTACTAGCGACAGATACGCAGTATTTT	.	TRBV9	TRBJ2-3	TRBD2
CASWRGSGVSYNEQFF	TGTGCCAGCTGGAGGGGTAGCGGGGTCTCCTACAATGAGCAGTTCTTC	.	TRBV5-6	TRBJ2-1	TRBD2
CASSQDRSRGGTYEQYF	TGCGCCAGCAGCCAAGATCGGAGTCGCGGGGGAACCTACGAGCAGTACTTC	.	TRBV4-1	TRBJ2-7	TRBD2
CASSSQGEGYTF	TGTGCCAGCAGTTCACAGGGGGAGGGCTACACCTTC	few	TRBV27	TRBJ1-2	TRBD1
CASSVNRLNEGVGAEQFF	TGCGCCAGCAGCGTCAACAGATTAAACGAGGGGGTCGGGGCTGAGCAGTTCTTC	.	TRBV4-3	TRBJ2-1	.
CASRSPTGLNQPQHF	TGTGCCAGCAGATCTCCGACAGGTCTAAATCAGCCCCAGCATTTT	.	TRBV6-1	TRBJ1-5	.
CAISDGGVGNQPQHF	TGTGCCATCAGTGATGGAGGGGTCGGAAATCAGCCCCAGCATTTT	.	TRBV10-3	TRBJ1-5	.
CASSLGGRGGGETQYF	TGTGCCAGCAGCCTCGGGGGGCGGGGGGGCGGAGAGACCCAGTACTTC	few	TRBV11-2	TRBJ2-5	TRBD2
CAIGQGGVYEQYF	TGTGCCATCGGACAGGGCGGGGTATACGAGCAGTACTTC	.	TRBV15	TRBJ2-7	TRBD1
CASSIYYGYTF	TGTGCCAGTAGTATCTACTATGGCTACACCTTC	few	TRBV19	TRBJ1-2	.
CASSKERQGCSYEQYF	TGTGCCAGCAGCAAAGAGCGGCAGGGGTGCTCCTACGAGCAGTACTTC	.	TRBV21-1	TRBJ2-7	.
CASSVTENQPQHF	TGCGCCAGCAGTGTGACAGAAAATCAGCCCCAGCATTTT	.	TRBV10-2	TRBJ1-5	.
CASSLPRQHEQYF	TGTGCCAGCAGCCTCCCCCGACAGCACGAGCAGTACTTC	.	TRBV28	TRBJ2-7	.
CAWSEQGNTEAFF	TGTGCCTGGAGTGAGCAGGGGAACACTGAAGCTTTCTTT	.	TRBV30	TRBJ1-1	.
CASSLFQGFGEQYF	TGTGCCAGCAGCTTATTTCAGGGCTTTGGCGAGCAGTACTTC	.	TRBV11-1	TRBJ2-7	.
CASSMGGNTGELFF	TGTGCCAGTAGTATGGGGGGAAACACCGGGGAGCTGTTTTTT	few	TRBV19	TRBJ2-2	.
CASTRGGASGYTF	TGTGCCAGCACCCGGGGGGGGGCGAGCGGCTACACCTTC	.	TRBV28	TRBJ1-2	.
CASSLRAAGGSGQYF	TGTGCCAGCAGTCTCAGGGCAGCGGGGGGATCGGGGCAGTATTTT	.	TRBV27	TRBJ2-3	TRBD2
CASGLASDQQFF	TGTGCTAGTGGTTTGGCTAGCGACCAGCAGTTCTTC	.	TRBV12-5	TRBJ2-1	.
CASSGGLAGAKSTDTQYF	TGTGCCAGCAGTGGGGGACTAGCGGGAGCCAAAAGCACAGATACGCAGTATTTT	.	TRBV11-2	TRBJ2-3	TRBD2